The 25 T cell receptor beta chains below all came from one sample that was sequenced in a study of blood T cell repertoires in COVID-19. Method: immunoSEQ multiplex PCR; TCRdb's copy keeps in-frame clones and lacks some. The table records hundreds of thousands of clones, more than 70% of them present only once. Sequencing input: PBMCs or T cells enriched from blood (not recorded which). The receptors originated from a man aged 25-45 years with acute COVID-19.

This rearrangement joins TRBV28 to TRBJ1-1, with 8 bases aligning to TRBD1. There are 16 residues in the CDR3. V lost 5 bases to trimming and J lost 3 bases; unmatched junction nucleotides: 11. Germline V gene sequence: CDR1 MDHEN, CDR2 SYDVKM. The CDR3 here is CASSRPGGAGDTEAFF. The CDR3 DNA follows: TGTGCCAGCAGTAGGCCAGGGGGCGCCGGGGACACTGAAGCTTTCTTT. The full variable domain, with the rest looked up from reference TRBV28 and TRBJ1-1, is DVKVTQSSRYLVKRTGEKVFLECVQDMDHENMFWYRQDPGLGLRLIYFSYDVKMKEKGDIPEGYSVSREKKERFSLILESASTNQTSMYLCASSRPGGAGDTEAFFGQGTRLTVV.

V usage is TRBV7-2 and J usage is TRBJ1-1; D gene ambiguous. In germline, CDR1 is SGHTA, CDR2 FQGNSA. V lost 5 bases and J lost 6, with 10 bases in between. This CDR3 is 12 amino acids long. In DNA form, the CDR3 reads TGTGCCAGCAGCCGGAGGTGGGCTGAAGCTTTCTTT. Its translation: CASSRRWAEAFF.

The chain joins TRBV2 to TRBJ1-2; TRBD1 is a possible D gene (6 bases). V was shortened by 3 bases and J by 3 bases, with 11 bases between the two germline ends. Germline V CDR1 and CDR2: SNHLY, FYNNEI. This CDR3 spans 14 amino acids. This CDR3 reads CASSDREGDYGYTF. CDR3 nucleotides: TGTGCCAGCAGTGATCGGGAGGGGGACTATGGCTACACCTTC.

V and J are TRBV5-1 and TRBJ1-6, with TRBD1 matching 9 bases. Germline loops: CDR1 SGHRS, CDR2 YFSETQ. The CDR3 contains 15 residues. V was clipped by 2 bases and J by 8 bases; unmatched bases: 5. The CDR3 here is CASSFLTGGDSPLHF. CDR3 DNA sequence: TGCGCCAGCAGCTTCCTGACAGGGGGTGATTCACCCCTCCACTTT. Using reference TRBV5-1 and TRBJ1-6 for the parts outside the CDR3, the full variable domain is KAGVTQTPRYLIKTRGQQVTLSCSPISGHRSVSWYQQTPGQGLQFLFEYFSETQRNKGNFPGRFSGRQFSNSRSEMNVSTLELGDSALYLCASSFLTGGDSPLHFGNGTRLTVT.

The chain couples TRBV27 to TRBJ2-5, with 9 bases identical to TRBD1. The CDR3 is made up of 14 amino acids. CDR1 and CDR2 from the germline V gene are MNHEY and SMNVEV (reference sequence). V shed 6 bases, J shed 4 bases, and the junction held 6 bases outside the gene matches. In nucleotides, the CDR3 is TGTGCCAGCAGGGCAACAGGGGGCGGAGAGACCCAGTACTTC. Translation: CASRATGGGETQYF.

This clone was counted between two and nine times. The chain uses TRBV6-5 and TRBJ2-7, with D perhaps TRBD1 (6 bases). Germline loops: CDR1 MNHEY, CDR2 SVGAGI. Trimming removed 6 bases from V and 5 bases from J, with 14 bases in between. CDR3 length equals 13 residues. The CDR3 nucleotides read TGTGCCAGCAGGCACCCTAACAGGGACGAGCAGTACTTC. Translating gives CASRHPNRDEQYF.

The rearrangement uses TRBV18 and TRBJ2-2; D ambiguous. The germline gives CDR1 KGHSH, CDR2 LQKENI. The CDR3 is 16 residues long. Trimming stripped 1 base from V and 3 bases from J, with 12 bases between. CDR3 in amino acids: CASSPRNSKHTGELFF. The CDR3 region has the DNA TGTGCCAGCTCACCACGGAACAGCAAACACACCGGGGAGCTGTTTTTT.

The CDR3 coding sequence is TGCGCCAGCAGCAGAACAGGGTTGGATGAAAAACTGTTTTTT. The encoded protein is CASSRTGLDEKLFF. The rearrangement uses TRBV5-1 and TRBJ1-4, with a weak D call TRBD1 (6 bases). CDR3 length equals 14 residues. CDR1 is SGHRS and CDR2 is YFSETQ in the germline V gene. The ends were cut back, 4 bases at V and 6 bases at J, with 13 bases in the middle.

The genes are TRBV18 and TRBJ2-5; 12 bases fit TRBD2. CDR3 length: 16 amino acids. Trimming at V came to 0 bases and at J to 5 bases, leaving 4 bases not matched to a gene. Germline CDR1 is KGHSH and CDR2 is LQKENI. In DNA, the CDR3 is TGTGCCAGCTCACCACCCCTAGCGGGGGGGCTGGAGACCCAGTACTTC. This codes for CASSPPLAGGLETQYF.

This clone was counted a few times. The chain uses TRBV6-5 and TRBJ1-1; possible D gene TRBD1, 5 bases. The germline V gene has CDR1 MNHEY and CDR2 SVGAGI. Between the trimmed V and J ends, which lost 0 bases and 3 bases, there was a span of 14 bases. The CDR3 contains 16 residues. As DNA, the CDR3 is TGTGCCAGCAGTTACTCTCTAGGCAGGGAGGACACTGAAGCTTTCTTT. Amino acids: CASSYSLGREDTEAFF.

The V and J genes are TRBV28 and TRBJ1-1; 9 nucleotides align to TRBD1. V trimming: 7 bases; J trimming: 1 base; junction bases outside the gene matches: 4. The germline CDR1 and CDR2 sequences are MDHEN and SYDVKM. This CDR3 spans 14 amino acids. CDR3 DNA sequence: TGTGCCAGCACAGAACAGGGGGCGAACACTGAAGCTTTCTTT. It encodes CASTEQGANTEAFF. Together with reference TRBV28 and TRBJ1-1, the CDR3 gives the full variable domain: DVKVTQSSRYLVKRTGEKVFLECVQDMDHENMFWYRQDPGLGLRLIYFSYDVKMKEKGDIPEGYSVSREKKERFSLILESASTNQTSMYLCASTEQGANTEAFFGQGTRLTVV.

This chain connects TRBV6-5 to TRBJ2-7; 7 nucleotides line up with TRBD1. V lost 2 bases and J lost 5; bases outside the gene matches: 3. Germline CDR1 is MNHEY and CDR2 is SVGAGI. This CDR3 has 13 amino acids. CDR3 loop: CASSYDRVDEQYF. The DNA for the CDR3 is TGTGCCAGCAGTTACGACAGGGTGGACGAGCAGTACTTC.

The CDR3 nucleotides are TGTGCTAGTGGTTTGGGGGACAGGAGGGATGAAAAACTGTTTTTT. It codes for CASGLGDRRDEKLFF. The chain carries TRBV12-5 and TRBJ1-4; TRBD1 matches 8 bases. V dropped 1 base and J dropped 6; count of bases not matched to a gene: 4. CDR1 is LGHNT, CDR2 FRNRAP, per germline. The CDR3 runs 15 residues.

The chain joins TRBV4-1 to TRBJ2-5, with 10 bases that match TRBD1. The CDR3 covers 14 residues. Looked up from germline, CDR1 is MGHRA and CDR2 is YSYEKL. The V and J ends lost 4 bases and 4 bases, in that order; junction bases with no gene match: 3. DNA of the CDR3: TGCGCCAGCAGCCTACGGACAGGGGGAGAGACCCAGTACTTC. Translation gives CASSLRTGGETQYF.

This chain connects TRBV5-1 to TRBJ1-4; D perhaps matches TRBD1 (6 bases). Germline V CDR1 and CDR2: SGHRS, YFSETQ. The length of the CDR3 is 14 residues. V was shortened by 2 bases and J by 4 bases, with 9 bases between the two germline ends. The CDR3 DNA reads TGCGCCAGCAGCTTACAGGGCTTTAATGAAAAACTGTTTTTT. It translates to CASSLQGFNEKLFF.

The chain carries TRBV7-2 and TRBJ2-7; 8 nucleotides agree with TRBD2. V trimming: 0 bases; J trimming: 3 bases; junction bases outside the gene matches: 1. Germline assignment: CDR1 SGHTA and CDR2 FQGNSA. The CDR3 has 14 amino acids. The chain's CDR3 is CASSLASGDYEQYF. CDR3 in DNA: TGTGCCAGCAGCTTAGCTAGCGGGGACTACGAGCAGTACTTC.

This chain joins TRBV2 and TRBJ2-2; TRBD1 is a possible D gene (7 bases). The CDR3 runs 17 residues. Looked up from germline, CDR1 is SNHLY and CDR2 is FYNNEI. The V end was cut by 1 base, the J end by 4 bases, with 16 bases between. The CDR3: CASSEGGGTVFTGELFF. The CDR3 DNA sequence: TGTGCCAGCAGTGAAGGAGGGGGGACAGTATTCACCGGGGAGCTGTTTTTT.

The J gene is TRBJ2-5, the V gene TRBV6-5, with D possibly TRBD2 on 6 matching bases. CDR1 is MNHEY and CDR2 is SVGAGI in the germline V gene. Trimming pared 5 bases from V and 5 bases from J, leaving 6 bases between. The CDR3 runs to 11 residues. The CDR3 loop is CASSRGETQYF. CDR3 DNA sequence: TGTGCCAGCAGTCGGGGGGAGACCCAGTACTTC.

The chain joins TRBV15 to TRBJ1-1; TRBD1 agrees at 10 bases. Losses at the gene ends were 1 base for V and 3 bases for J; bases not matched to a gene: 5. CDR1 is LNHNV and CDR2 is YYDKDF in the germline V gene (reference sequence). CDR3 length equals 16 residues. The CDR3 region is CATSRGQGAGYTEAFF. CDR3 coding DNA: TGTGCCACCAGCAGAGGACAGGGGGCAGGGTACACTGAAGCTTTCTTT.

The chain has TRBV23-1 and TRBJ2-1; 7 bases agree with TRBD2. TRBV23-1 is an ORF, and what it does is uncertain. The CDR3 runs 15 residues. Trimming took 3 bases from V and 15 from J; bases not matched to a gene: 17. For the CDR3, the DNA is TGCGCCAGCAGTCACCTCGGACTAGACAACCGGGTCCGGTTCTTC. This codes for CASSHLGLDNRVRFF.

V and J are TRBV27 and TRBJ1-1, with a possible D match to TRBD1 (5 bases). Deletions cut 2 bases from V and 4 bases from J, with 14 bases between. From germline, CDR1 is MNHEY and CDR2 SMNVEV (reference sequence). The CDR3 contains 15 residues. CDR3 loop: CASSLRGGRATEAFF. The CDR3 DNA is TGTGCCAGCAGTTTAAGGGGCGGGAGGGCCACTGAAGCTTTCTTT.

The chain joins TRBV6-5 to TRBJ1-2; weak D call: TRBD1 (6 bases). This CDR3 contains 16 residues. Germline V gene lookup returns CDR1 MNHEY and CDR2 SVGAGI. The V end was cut by 0 bases, the J end by 8 bases, with 19 bases between. Written as DNA, the CDR3 is TGTGCCAGCAGTTACTCGTTGCCAGGCACAGGGCACGGCTACACCTTC. It specifies CASSYSLPGTGHGYTF.

V is TRBV3-1 (or the pseudogene TRBV3-2) and J is TRBJ1-5; the D gene is possibly TRBD1 (5 bases). The length of the CDR3 is 14 residues. CDR1 LGHDT and CDR2 YNNKEL come from the germline V gene (reference sequence). V shed 4 bases and J shed 2 bases, with 9 bases lying between them. CDR3 protein: CASSLGRGNQPQHF. Written as DNA, the CDR3 is TGTGCCAGCAGCCTCGGCAGGGGCAATCAGCCCCAGCATTTT.

The CDR3 coding sequence is TGTGCCAGCAGTGAATTTAGGTCAGGGGGCGATGGCTACACCTTC. It is translated as CASSEFRSGGDGYTF. The chain uses TRBV6-1 and TRBJ1-2, with TRBD1 matching over 8 bases. V lost 2 bases and J lost 6; bases outside the gene matches: 8. Germline-derived CDR1 and CDR2 are MNHNS and SASEGT. This CDR3 region has 15 residues.

The V and J genes are TRBV24-1 and TRBJ2-3; 7 positions match TRBD1. Germline CDR1 is KGHDR and CDR2 is SFDVKD. This CDR3 has 17 amino acids. The junction had 11 bases not matched to a gene; V was cut back by 0 bases and J by 6 bases. The CDR3 region has the DNA TGTGCCACCAGTGATTTGAAGGGGGCAGGGAGTCGGGATACGCAGTATTTT. Its translation: CATSDLKGAGSRDTQYF.